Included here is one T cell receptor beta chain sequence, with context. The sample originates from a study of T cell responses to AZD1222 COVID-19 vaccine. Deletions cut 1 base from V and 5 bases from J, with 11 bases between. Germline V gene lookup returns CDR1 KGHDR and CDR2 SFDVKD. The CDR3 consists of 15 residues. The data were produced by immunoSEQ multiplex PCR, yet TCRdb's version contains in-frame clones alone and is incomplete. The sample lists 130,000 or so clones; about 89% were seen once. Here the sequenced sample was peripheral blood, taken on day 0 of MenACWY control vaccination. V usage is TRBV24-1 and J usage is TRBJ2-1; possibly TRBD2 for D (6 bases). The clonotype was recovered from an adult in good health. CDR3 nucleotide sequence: TGTGCCACCAGTGATTTCGGGAGCGGCAACAATGAGCAGTTCTTC. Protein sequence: CATSDFGSGNNEQFF.